These T cell receptor beta chains were read from a single sample in a study of OX40 agonist ivuxolimab in advanced cancers. Assay: immunoSEQ multiplex PCR; the TCRdb copy retains only in-frame clones and omits some. The profile shows about 16,000 clones, almost 85% of them singletons. Sequenced here: CD4+ or CD8+ T cells sorted from blood, sampled in a trial of the OX40 agonist ivuxolimab. The source of these receptors is an adult with an advanced solid tumor such as melanoma, head and neck, liver or kidney cancer. Both conserved end residues are part of each CDR3. The order of the fields is V gene, D gene, clone size, J gene, CDR3 protein, CDR3 DNA. D genes are given only for firm matches. Size is omitted from some rows. Given values are once, few, many or a class for expanded clones.

V: TRBV7-6
D: .
size: .
J: TRBJ2-7
CDR3: CASSPTASYEQYF
DNA: TGTGCCAGCAGCCCTACAGCGTCCTACGAGCAGTACTTC

V: TRBV21-1
D: .
size: .
J: TRBJ2-1
CDR3: CASSIPTGPSGSTDNEQFF
DNA: TGTGCCAGCAGCATACCGACAGGGCCTAGCGGGAGTACCGACAATGAGCAGTTCTTC

V: TRBV6-5
D: .
size: .
J: TRBJ2-2
CDR3: CATSPDGTNTGELFF
DNA: TGTGCCACCAGCCCAGACGGTACGAACACCGGGGAGCTGTTTTTT

V: TRBV30
D: .
size: .
J: TRBJ1-2
CDR3: CAWSVSIGHSYGYTF
DNA: TGTGCCTGGAGTGTTAGTATTGGTCATTCGTATGGCTACACCTTC

V: TRBV7-9
D: .
size: .
J: TRBJ2-7
CDR3: CASSLGGHEQYF
DNA: TGTGCCAGCAGCTTAGGGGGCCACGAGCAGTACTTC

V: TRBV5-5
D: .
size: .
J: TRBJ1-1
CDR3: CASSLDQYTEAFF
DNA: TGTGCCAGCAGCTTAGACCAATACACTGAAGCTTTCTTT

V: TRBV7-9
D: TRBD2
size: .
J: TRBJ2-1
CDR3: CASSPGATSGRDEQFF
DNA: TGTGCCAGCAGCCCGGGGGCGACTAGCGGGAGGGATGAGCAGTTCTTC

V: TRBV6-6
D: TRBD1
size: .
J: TRBJ2-1
CDR3: CASSYSYRGNEQFF
DNA: TGTGCCAGCAGTTACTCCTACAGGGGCAATGAGCAGTTCTTC

V: TRBV28
D: .
size: .
J: TRBJ2-7
CDR3: CASKAYEQYF
DNA: TGTGCCAGCAAAGCCTACGAGCAGTACTTC

V: TRBV7-9
D: TRBD1
size: .
J: TRBJ2-7
CDR3: CASSLAPGTGAGEQYF
DNA: TGTGCCAGCAGCTTGGCGCCCGGGACAGGGGCAGGGGAGCAGTACTTC

V: TRBV7-9
D: TRBD2
size: .
J: TRBJ2-2
CDR3: CASSSGRAPGELFF
DNA: TGTGCCAGCAGTAGCGGGAGGGCCCCCGGGGAGCTGTTTTTT

V: TRBV7-9
D: TRBD1
size: .
J: TRBJ2-2
CDR3: CASSHTGAYDTGELFF
DNA: TGTGCCAGCAGCCACACAGGGGCTTACGACACCGGGGAGCTGTTTTTT

V: TRBV13
D: TRBD2
size: once
J: TRBJ2-1
CDR3: CASSSWTSDNEQFF
DNA: TGTGCCAGCAGCTCTTGGACTAGCGACAATGAGCAGTTCTTC

V: TRBV4-1
D: .
size: once
J: TRBJ2-5
CDR3: CASSQEITLAVSETQYF
DNA: TGCGCCAGCAGCCAGGAAATCACTTTAGCGGTTTCAGAGACCCAGTACTTC

V: TRBV4-3
D: .
size: .
J: TRBJ2-7
CDR3: CASGPGTTSSYEQYF
DNA: TGCGCCAGTGGACCAGGGACAACGAGCTCCTACGAGCAGTACTTC

V: TRBV5-1
D: .
size: .
J: TRBJ2-7
CDR3: CASSFQGYSYEQYF
DNA: TGCGCCAGCAGCTTCCAGGGCTATTCCTACGAGCAGTACTTC

V: TRBV30
D: .
size: .
J: TRBJ2-7
CDR3: CAWSTLGYEQYF
DNA: TGTGCCTGGAGTACCCTGGGGTACGAGCAGTACTTC

V: TRBV27
D: .
size: .
J: TRBJ2-7
CDR3: CASSLTDPREQYF
DNA: TGTGCCAGCTCCTTGACCGATCCGAGGGAGCAGTACTTC

V: TRBV29-1
D: TRBD1
size: .
J: TRBJ1-2
CDR3: CSVDEGAPDGYTF
DNA: TGCAGCGTTGATGAGGGGGCGCCGGATGGCTACACCTTC

V: TRBV10-3
D: .
size: few
J: TRBJ2-7
CDR3: CAISETTGPSYEQYF
DNA: TGTGCCATCAGTGAAACGACAGGACCCTCCTACGAGCAGTACTTC

V: TRBV5-4
D: .
size: .
J: TRBJ2-7
CDR3: CASSLGERTYEQYF
DNA: TGTGCCAGCAGCTTGGGGGAAAGGACCTACGAGCAGTACTTC

V: TRBV7-9
D: TRBD1
size: .
J: TRBJ2-7
CDR3: CASSRDRDLEQYF
DNA: TGTGCCAGCAGCCGGGACAGGGATTTGGAGCAGTACTTC

V: TRBV4-1
D: .
size: many
J: TRBJ2-1
CDR3: CASSPEGLNEQFF
DNA: TGCGCCAGCAGCCCGGAAGGGCTTAATGAGCAGTTCTTC

V: TRBV27
D: TRBD2
size: .
J: TRBJ2-7
CDR3: CASSSVGLAGGPYYEQYF
DNA: TGTGCCAGCAGTTCGGTCGGACTAGCGGGAGGGCCCTACTACGAGCAGTACTTC

V: TRBV7-6
D: .
size: once
J: TRBJ1-2
CDR3: CASSFMSGGGYTF
DNA: TGTGCCAGCAGCTTTATGTCAGGCGGTGGCTACACCTTC

V: TRBV9
D: TRBD1
size: .
J: TRBJ2-7
CDR3: CASSGLGQGTEQYF
DNA: TGTGCCAGCAGCGGGCTGGGACAGGGCACCGAGCAGTACTTC

V: TRBV4-1
D: TRBD2
size: few
J: TRBJ2-1
CDR3: CASSQEWMVAGGPGNEQFF
DNA: TGCGCCAGCAGCCAAGAATGGATGGTAGCGGGAGGGCCGGGGAATGAGCAGTTCTTC

V: TRBV5-5
D: .
size: few
J: TRBJ2-1
CDR3: CASSLDSYNEQFF
DNA: TGTGCCAGCAGCTTGGACTCCTACAATGAGCAGTTCTTC

V: TRBV4-1
D: TRBD1
size: once
J: TRBJ2-3
CDR3: CASSQTQGSTDTQYF
DNA: TGCGCCAGCAGCCAGACACAGGGGTCGACAGATACGCAGTATTTT

V: TRBV5-1
D: TRBD2
size: .
J: TRBJ2-1
CDR3: CASSLAEGLAGNNEQFF
DNA: TGCGCCAGCAGCTTGGCGGAGGGACTAGCGGGGAACAATGAGCAGTTCTTC

V: TRBV5-6
D: TRBD1
size: once
J: TRBJ1-1
CDR3: CASSLAKPGQGRVTEAFF
DNA: TGTGCCAGCAGCTTGGCGAAACCGGGACAGGGGAGGGTCACTGAAGCTTTCTTT

V: TRBV19
D: .
size: many
J: TRBJ1-1
CDR3: CASSARDLVTEAFF
DNA: TGTGCCAGTAGTGCCCGGGACCTCGTCACTGAAGCTTTCTTT

V: TRBV6-5
D: .
size: .
J: TRBJ2-7
CDR3: CASSSDYEQYF
DNA: TGTGCCAGCAGTTCCGACTACGAGCAGTACTTC

V: TRBV7-2
D: .
size: .
J: TRBJ2-1
CDR3: CASSSPDGYNEQFF
DNA: TGTGCCAGCAGCTCCCCCGACGGATACAATGAGCAGTTCTTC

V: TRBV27
D: TRBD2
size: .
J: TRBJ2-3
CDR3: CASSGLAGVDTQYF
DNA: TGTGCCAGCAGTGGGCTAGCGGGAGTAGATACGCAGTATTTT

V: TRBV4-3
D: .
size: .
J: TRBJ2-1
CDR3: CASSQETSNEQFF
DNA: TGCGCCAGCAGCCAAGAAACTAGCAATGAGCAGTTCTTC

V: TRBV5-4
D: .
size: .
J: TRBJ2-5
CDR3: CASSPRDQETQYF
DNA: TGTGCCAGCAGCCCCAGGGACCAAGAGACCCAGTACTTC

V: TRBV7-8
D: .
size: .
J: TRBJ2-1
CDR3: CASSRSLGKDNEQFF
DNA: TGTGCCAGCAGCCGGTCGCTGGGGAAGGACAATGAGCAGTTCTTC

V: TRBV4-3
D: .
size: .
J: TRBJ1-1
CDR3: CASSQDRGQSTEAFF
DNA: TGCGCCAGCAGCCAAGATCGGGGGCAGAGCACTGAAGCTTTCTTT

V: TRBV7-8
D: TRBD2
size: .
J: TRBJ2-7
CDR3: CASSLLLADSYEQYF
DNA: TGTGCCAGCAGCTTACTACTAGCGGATAGCTACGAGCAGTACTTC

V: TRBV5-1
D: TRBD2
size: .
J: TRBJ2-7
CDR3: CASSLVLAGDEQYF
DNA: TGCGCCAGCAGCTTGGTCTTAGCGGGAGACGAGCAGTACTTC

V: TRBV9
D: TRBD1
size: .
J: TRBJ2-1
CDR3: CASSVQQGSYNEQFF
DNA: TGTGCCAGCAGCGTACAACAGGGGTCCTACAATGAGCAGTTCTTC

V: TRBV9
D: TRBD1
size: .
J: TRBJ1-4
CDR3: CASSVGTGSNEKLFF
DNA: TGTGCCAGCAGCGTAGGGACAGGAAGTAATGAAAAACTGTTTTTT

V: TRBV4-1
D: TRBD1
size: .
J: TRBJ1-4
CDR3: CASSLMGQANEKLFF
DNA: TGCGCCAGCAGCCTCATGGGACAGGCTAATGAAAAACTGTTTTTT

V: TRBV7-6
D: TRBD2
size: .
J: TRBJ2-2
CDR3: CASSLEGSGSGIGELFF
DNA: TGTGCCAGCAGCTTAGAGGGTAGCGGGAGCGGCATCGGGGAGCTGTTTTTT

V: TRBV9
D: TRBD1
size: few
J: TRBJ2-7
CDR3: CASSPPGTGGNEQYF
DNA: TGTGCCAGCAGCCCCCCCGGGACAGGGGGCAACGAGCAGTACTTC